These T cell receptor beta chains were read from a single sample in a study of T cell responses to AZD1222 COVID-19 vaccine. The assay was immunoSEQ multiplex PCR, and TCRdb's table has in-frame clones only and misses some. This table holds 150,000 to 200,000 clones, about nine tenths found once. Sample: peripheral blood, taken 28 days after the second AZD1222 dose. Receptor source: an adult who received the AZD1222 COVID-19 vaccine. Both conserved end residues are part of each CDR3. A D gene is named only where the DNA matches it firmly. Not all rows give a size; the values are once, few, many and, for expanded clones, a class.

TRBJ1-1 . . TRBV5-6 CASSFYRNTEAFF TGTGCCAGCAGCTTCTATAGGAACACTGAAGCTTTCTTT
TRBJ1-2 TRBD1 . TRBV28 CASSLDRGSDYGYTF TGTGCCAGCAGTCTAGACAGGGGGTCAGACTATGGCTACACCTTC
TRBJ1-2 . . TRBV10-3 CAITGGKNHSNYGYTF TGTGCCATCACCGGAGGGAAGAACCATTCTAACTATGGCTACACCTTC
TRBJ1-2 TRBD1 . TRBV30 CAWRIDRGSYGYTF TGTGCCTGGAGGATAGACAGGGGGAGCTATGGCTACACCTTC
TRBJ1-2 TRBD1 . TRBV6-1 CASSEFRTGDGYTF TGTGCCAGCAGTGAATTTCGGACAGGGGATGGCTACACCTTC
TRBJ2-1 TRBD1 . TRBV15 CATSREQTGGSYNEQFF TGTGCCACCAGCAGAGAGCAGACAGGGGGCTCCTACAATGAGCAGTTCTTC
TRBJ2-7 . . TRBV6-1 CASSEPSYEQYF TGTGCCAGCAGTGAACCCTCCTACGAGCAGTACTTC
TRBJ2-5 TRBD1 few TRBV19 CASSMRGTGSSETQYF TGTGCCAGTAGTATGAGAGGGACAGGGTCATCGGAGACCCAGTACTTC
TRBJ2-7 . . TRBV5-1 CASSLARDSYEQYF TGCGCCAGCAGCTTGGCACGGGACTCCTACGAGCAGTACTTC
TRBJ1-5 . once TRBV19 CATNTQGSNQPQHF TGTGCCACGAATACCCAGGGAAGCAATCAGCCCCAGCATTTT
TRBJ2-1 TRBD2 . TRBV9 CASSVGGLAVDEQFF TGTGCCAGCAGCGTAGGGGGACTAGCGGTCGATGAGCAGTTCTTC
TRBJ2-7 . once TRBV6-5 CASSPWGAYNEQYF TGTGCCAGCAGTCCCTGGGGGGCGTACAACGAGCAGTACTTC
TRBJ2-7 TRBD2 . TRBV4-1 CASSQGTSNYEQYF TGCGCCAGCAGCCAGGGGACTAGCAACTACGAGCAGTACTTC
TRBJ1-1 TRBD1 . TRBV14 CASSTLTGRRTEAFF TGTGCCAGCAGCACTTTGACAGGGCGGCGGACTGAAGCTTTCTTT
TRBJ2-3 . . TRBV10-1 CASSETDPSTDTQYF TGCGCCAGCAGTGAAACGGACCCAAGCACAGATACGCAGTATTTT
TRBJ1-1 TRBD1 . TRBV28 CASSLTGAHTEAFF TGTGCCAGCAGTTTAACAGGGGCCCACACTGAAGCTTTCTTT
TRBJ2-1 . . TRBV4-2 CASSLLGVGYNEQFF TGTGCCAGCAGCCTTTTAGGGGTCGGATACAATGAGCAGTTCTTC
TRBJ1-2 TRBD1 . TRBV30 CAWGDRVYGYTF TGTGCCTGGGGGGACAGAGTCTATGGCTACACCTTC
TRBJ1-6 . . TRBV5-1 CASSPRDGYNSPLHF TGCGCCAGCAGCCCCCGGGACGGATATAATTCGCCCCTCCACTTT
TRBJ1-6 . . TRBV21-1 CASSIFTRNNSPLHF TGTGCCAGCAGCATCTTTACACGTAATAATTCACCCCTCCACTTT
TRBJ2-5 . . TRBV3-1/TRBV3-2 CASSQGPRETQYF TGTGCCAGCAGCCAAGGTCCGAGGGAGACCCAGTACTTC
TRBJ1-3 . . TRBV2 CASSEVGSAVASGNTIYF TGTGCCAGCAGTGAAGTTGGGTCAGCCGTCGCCTCTGGAAACACCATATATTTT
TRBJ1-1 . . TRBV5-1 CASSLRLGVEAEAFF TGCGCCAGCAGCTTGAGGTTGGGGGTGGAGGCTGAAGCTTTCTTT
TRBJ2-3 . . TRBV21-1 CASSPRASGGCGTDTQYF TGTGCCAGCAGCCCCCGGGCTAGCGGGGGTTGTGGCACAGATACGCAGTATTTT
TRBJ1-4 . once TRBV27 CASSRRQDINQKLFF TGTGCCAGCAGTCGTCGACAAGATATTAATCAAAAACTGTTTTTT
TRBJ1-5 TRBD1 . TRBV6-2/TRBV6-3 CASSQWTGDYQPQHF TGTGCCAGCAGTCAATGGACAGGAGATTATCAGCCCCAGCATTTT
TRBJ2-7 TRBD1 . TRBV10-3 CAIRTGAEQYF TGTGCCATCCGGACAGGGGCCGAGCAGTACTTC
TRBJ2-7 . . TRBV2 CAGGTDPYEQYF TGTGCCGGTGGGACGGACCCCTACGAGCAGTACTTC
TRBJ2-7 . . TRBV4-2 CASSQNSATTYYEQYF TGTGCCAGCAGCCAAAATTCAGCGACTACCTACTACGAGCAGTACTTC
TRBJ2-3 . . TRBV7-2 CASSVRGARTDTQYF TGTGCCAGCAGCGTCCGGGGGGCCCGCACAGATACGCAGTATTTT
TRBJ2-1 . . TRBV11-2 CASSLGRQGSYNEQFF TGTGCCAGCAGCTTAGGAAGGCAGGGGAGCTACAATGAGCAGTTCTTC
TRBJ1-2 . . TRBV5-4 CASSLGGRANYGYTF TGTGCCAGCAGCTTGGGCGGTCGCGCTAACTATGGCTACACCTTC
TRBJ1-2 . . TRBV19 CASSSQALGFYGYTF TGTGCCAGTAGTAGTCAAGCTCTGGGGTTTTATGGCTACACCTTC
TRBJ2-1 TRBD2 . TRBV7-9 CASSPSGSAYNEQFF TGTGCCAGCAGCCCTAGCGGGAGTGCCTACAATGAGCAGTTCTTC
TRBJ1-2 . . TRBV6-5 CASSYSRSGQNYGYTF TGTGCCAGCAGTTACTCGAGATCAGGGCAGAATTATGGCTACACCTTC
TRBJ2-3 TRBD1 . TRBV7-9 CASVHGQGLVTDTQYF TGTGCCAGCGTCCATGGACAGGGGTTGGTGACAGATACGCAGTATTTT
TRBJ1-2 . once TRBV11-2 CASRTITGSNGYTF TGTGCCAGCAGGACCATTACGGGATCCAATGGCTACACCTTC
TRBJ2-5 . . TRBV5-4 CASSASETQYF TGTGCCAGCAGCGCGTCCGAGACCCAGTACTTC
TRBJ1-1 TRBD1 . TRBV6-2/TRBV6-3 CASSYPAGGNTEAFF TGTGCCAGCAGTTACCCGGCAGGGGGGAACACTGAAGCTTTCTTT
TRBJ1-1 . . TRBV4-2 CASSQISAMNTEAFF TGTGCCAGCAGCCAAATTTCGGCAATGAACACTGAAGCTTTCTTT
TRBJ1-1 TRBD1 . TRBV27 CASMFGTETEAFF TGTGCCAGCATGTTCGGGACAGAGACTGAAGCTTTCTTT
TRBJ1-5 . . TRBV3-1/TRBV3-2 CASSPGLGGNQPQHF TGTGCCAGCAGCCCAGGGTTGGGGGGCAATCAGCCCCAGCATTTT
TRBJ2-2 . . TRBV3-1/TRBV3-2 CASSQARNTGELFF TGTGCCAGCAGCCAAGCCCGGAACACCGGGGAGCTGTTTTTT
TRBJ2-2 . . TRBV14 CASSRGANTGELFF TGTGCCAGCAGCCGCGGGGCTAACACCGGGGAGCTGTTTTTT
TRBJ1-4 TRBD1 . TRBV5-4 CASSSQGHNEKLFF TGTGCCAGCAGCTCACAGGGGCACAATGAAAAACTGTTTTTT
TRBJ2-3 TRBD2 once TRBV20-1 CSASSPSGGSDTQYF TGCAGTGCTAGTAGCCCTAGCGGGGGGTCAGATACGCAGTATTTT
TRBJ2-3 TRBD2 . TRBV11-2 CASSRTGTSGSDTQYF TGTGCCAGCAGCCGTACCGGGACTAGCGGGAGCGATACGCAGTATTTT
TRBJ2-3 TRBD1 once TRBV6-5 CASSFKQGGDTQYF TGTGCCAGCAGTTTCAAACAGGGGGGAGATACGCAGTATTTT
TRBJ1-2 TRBD1 . TRBV5-1 CASSPGTGGHYGYTF TGCGCCAGCAGCCCGGGGACAGGGGGACACTATGGCTACACCTTC
TRBJ2-3 . . TRBV5-1 CASSPSLAPVGTDTQYF TGCGCCAGCAGCCCGAGCCTAGCGCCCGTGGGCACAGATACGCAGTATTTT
TRBJ2-1 . . TRBV15 CATSRESPWEYNEQFF TGTGCCACCAGCAGAGAGTCTCCTTGGGAATACAATGAGCAGTTCTTC
TRBJ2-1 TRBD2 . TRBV3-1/TRBV3-2 CASSPTSGRGGEQFF TGTGCCAGCAGCCCTACTAGCGGGAGGGGGGGTGAGCAGTTCTTC
TRBJ1-2 TRBD1 . TRBV19 CASRRQGAGYGYTF TGTGCCAGCCGACGACAGGGGGCAGGCTATGGCTACACCTTC
TRBJ2-7 . . TRBV4-2 CASSQDEFRQRTYEQYF TGTGCCAGCAGCCAAGATGAATTCCGACAGAGGACCTACGAGCAGTACTTC
TRBJ1-5 . . TRBV7-2 CASSPSTGSLNQPQHF TGTGCCAGCAGCCCATCCACAGGGAGCCTCAATCAGCCCCAGCATTTT
TRBJ1-1 TRBD1 . TRBV2 CASSIQDRALTEAFF TGTGCCAGCAGCATACAAGACAGGGCCTTGACTGAAGCTTTCTTT
TRBJ2-7 . few TRBV18 CASSPPPGTYEQYF TGTGCCAGCTCACCACCGCCAGGGACCTACGAGCAGTACTTC